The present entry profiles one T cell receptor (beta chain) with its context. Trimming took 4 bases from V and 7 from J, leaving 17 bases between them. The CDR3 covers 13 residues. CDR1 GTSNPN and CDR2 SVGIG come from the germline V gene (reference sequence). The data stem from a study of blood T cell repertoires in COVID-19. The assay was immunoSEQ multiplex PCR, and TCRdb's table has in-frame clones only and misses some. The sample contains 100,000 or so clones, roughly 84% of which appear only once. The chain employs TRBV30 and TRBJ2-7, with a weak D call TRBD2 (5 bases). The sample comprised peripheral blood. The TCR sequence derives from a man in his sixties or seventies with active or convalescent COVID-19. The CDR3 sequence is CAWNRTPVGEQYF. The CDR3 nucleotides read TGTGCCTGGAACCGGACTCCCGTTGGTGAGCAGTACTTC.